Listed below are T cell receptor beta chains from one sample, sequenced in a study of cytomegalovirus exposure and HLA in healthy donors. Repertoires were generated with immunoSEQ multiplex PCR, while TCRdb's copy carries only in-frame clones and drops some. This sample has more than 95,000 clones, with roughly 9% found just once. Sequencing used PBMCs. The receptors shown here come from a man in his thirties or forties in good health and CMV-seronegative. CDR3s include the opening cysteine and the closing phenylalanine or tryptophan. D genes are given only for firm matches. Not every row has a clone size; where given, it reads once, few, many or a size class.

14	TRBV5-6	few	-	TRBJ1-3	TGTGCCAGCAGCCCCCGAGGACAGGGAAACACCATATATTTT	CASSPRGQGNTIYF
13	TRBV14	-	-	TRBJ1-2	TGTGCCAGCAGCCATGGGGGCTCTGGTGGCTACACCTTC	CASSHGGSGGYTF
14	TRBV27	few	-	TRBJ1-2	TGTGCCAGCACTCTCACGCCCCTCGCGGGTGGCTACACCTTC	CASTLTPLAGGYTF
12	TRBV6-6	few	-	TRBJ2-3	TGTGCCAGCGGGGAGAGCACAGATACGCAGTATTTT	CASGESTDTQYF
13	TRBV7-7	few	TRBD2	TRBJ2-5	TGTGCTAGCAGCCAAAGCGGGGCTCAGACCCAGTACTTC	CASSQSGAQTQYF
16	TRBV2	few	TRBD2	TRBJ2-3	TGTGCCAGCAGTGAACTACTAGCGGGCCCCACAGATACGCAGTATTTT	CASSELLAGPTDTQYF
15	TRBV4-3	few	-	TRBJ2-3	TGCGCCAGCAGCCAAGAGAGGGGGAAGGGAATTACGCAGTATTTT	CASSQERGKGITQYF
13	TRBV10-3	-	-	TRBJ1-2	TGTGCCATCAGTGAGGTAGTGTTGGATGGCTACACCTTC	CAISEVVLDGYTF
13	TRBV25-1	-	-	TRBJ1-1	TGTGCCAGCAGTGAAAGGGGGAACACTGAAGCTTTCTTT	CASSERGNTEAFF
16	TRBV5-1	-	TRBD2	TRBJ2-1	TGCGCCAGCAGCTTGGAAGCGGGAGGCCCCTACAATGAGCAGTTCTTC	CASSLEAGGPYNEQFF